These 3 T cell receptor beta chains originate from one sample sequenced in a study of T cells in Graves' hyperthyroidism and ophthalmopathy. The investigators amplified TCR beta CDR3 regions from RNA transcripts. Primed by the HTBI set, a first-round RT-PCR was run on the TCR CDR3. TCRdb independently ran MiXCR on the multiplex PCR reads; one entry per CDR3 protein. Seen here are about 520,000 distinct CDR3 sequences, about 24% observed once, and the top ten hold around 11%. Sequenced material: blood. All receptors come from a woman under 40 with Graves' ophthalmopathy.

This clonotype appeared many times. J is TRBJ2-5 and V is TRBV4-1, with 9 bases fitting TRBD2. This CDR3 has 18 amino acids. V shed 1 base, J shed 3 bases, and the junction held 12 bases outside the gene matches. Germline values: CDR1 MGHRA, CDR2 YSYEKL. As DNA, the CDR3 is TGCGCCAGCAGCCAAGGTCCTGCCTCAGCTAGCGGGGAAGAGACCCAGTACTTC. This sequence encodes CASSQGPASASGEETQYF.

This clonotype was counted ten times or more. This chain joins TRBV20-1 and TRBJ2-7, with 7 bases identical to TRBD1. V lost 5 bases to trimming and J lost 3 bases; unmatched junction nucleotides: 10. Germline V gene data show CDR1 as DFQATT and CDR2 as SNEGSKA (reference sequence). This CDR3 is 14 amino acids long. Here the CDR3 DNA reads TGCAGTGCTGGGAAGGGGGCCCCGGGCTACGAGCAGTACTTC. The encoded protein is CSAGKGAPGYEQYF.

Ten or more counts support this clonotype. The CDR3 DNA sequence: TGTGCCAGCAGCCAAGCAGGAGGCTACACCTTC. This gives the protein CASSQAGGYTF. The chain employs TRBV14 and TRBJ1-2; the D is unclear. Trimming left V 1 base short and J 8 bases short, with 5 bases between. The CDR3 consists of 11 residues. The germline V gene encodes CDR1 SGHDN and CDR2 FVKESK.